The source of this TCR beta chain is a study of CD8 T cells in Susac syndrome. The V gene's germline CDR1 is KGHSH and CDR2 LQKENI. The CDR3 contains 13 residues. J gave up 2 bases and V 6 bases, and 4 bases lay outside the gene matches. Sequencing of TCR beta drew on CD8+ and CD4+ T cells from blood. The controls were healthy donors who were matched for age and sex. General observations from the study: The study conceded that relatively few individuals underwent its TCR sequencing and HLA analysis.

RNA totalling roughly 0.45 to 1 ug underwent reverse transcription with random hexamers. The CDR3 of TCR beta was amplified by immunoSEQ multiplex PCR across 54 Vbeta and 13 Jbeta. Using its own MiXCR run on the immunoSEQ multiplex PCR reads, TCRdb lists one record per CDR3 protein. The sample has approximately 160,000 distinct CDR3 sequences, just over 90% seen once; the top ten hold 0.08%. As to this clonotype: What it recognizes is unknown.

The chain joins TRBV18 to TRBJ2-7; 7 bases are a match to TRBD2. Sequenced material: CD4+ T cells from PBMCs. The receptor was isolated from a human donor in good health. The DNA of the CDR3 is TGTGCCAGCTCCCCGGGGGGTACCTACGAGCAGTACTTC. This gives the protein CASSPGGTYEQYF.